The 32 T cell receptor beta chains listed next were all sequenced from one sample in a study of Graves' ophthalmopathy and Graves' hyperthyroidism. The authors amplified TCR beta CDR3 regions from RNA transcripts. Second-round multiplex PCR came after a first-round RT-PCR that employed HTBI primers. Via MiXCR, TCRdb re-called the multiplex PCR reads, giving one row per CDR3 protein. Of about 230,000 distinct CDR3 sequences in the sample, around 42% were seen once. Sequencing was performed on peripheral blood. The receptors here all came from an adult man with Graves' ophthalmopathy.

This clonotype has more than one count but fewer than ten. The chain joins TRBV20-1 to TRBJ1-6; no reliable D call. Trimming cost V 1 base and J 5 bases, with 12 bases left between them. CDR3 length equals 15 residues. CDR1 and CDR2 from the germline V gene are DFQATT and SNEGSKA (reference sequence). The CDR3, as DNA: TGCAGTGCTAGAGTGCCAGGATACAATAATTCACCCCTCCACTTT. This codes for CSARVPGYNNSPLHF.

CDR3 coding DNA: TGTGCCAGCAGCCCCAGCGGAGCCCCCTCGCTGCAGTACTTC. This encodes CASSPSGAPSLQYF. The chain uses TRBV14 and TRBJ2-7; weak D call: TRBD2 (5 bases). The V gene lost 4 bases and the J gene lost 9 bases, with 19 bases spanning the gap. The CDR3 loop spans 14 amino acids. Germline CDR1 is SGHDN and CDR2 is FVKESK.

This chain connects TRBV10-1 to TRBJ1-5, with D possibly matching TRBD1 (6 bases). Germline V gives CDR1 WNHNN, CDR2 SYGVQD (reference sequence). This CDR3 is built from 14 residues. V was clipped by 7 bases and J by 2 bases, with 12 bases between them. The CDR3 is CASTQDRRNQPQHF. The DNA of the CDR3 is TGCGCCAGCACGCAAGACAGGCGCAATCAGCCCCAGCATTTT.

The chain couples TRBV29-1 to TRBJ2-2; D may be TRBD1 (6 bases). The CDR3 totals 14 residues. Trimming cost V 5 bases and J 3 bases, with 13 bases left between them. The germline gives CDR1 SQVTM, CDR2 ANQGSEA. CDR3 loop: CSVRGIRDTGELFF. CDR3 sequence (DNA): TGCAGCGTTAGGGGGATCCGGGACACCGGGGAGCTGTTTTTT.

To note about this clonotype: With a much larger clone just one base away, this may be a read error. In this CDR3 the conserved last residue, phenylalanine or tryptophan, is missing, so a read error is likely. The V call is TRBV2, the J call TRBJ2-7, with TRBD1 identical over 8 bases. V shed 5 bases, J shed 2 bases, and the junction held 2 bases outside the gene matches. The CDR3 loop spans 13 amino acids. The germline V gene has CDR1 SNHLY and CDR2 FYNNEI. CDR3 sequence: CASSPQGAYEQYL. CDR3 in DNA: TGTGCCAGCAGTCCACAGGGGGCCTACGAGCAGTACCTC.

V usage is TRBV15 and J usage is TRBJ2-7, with TRBD1 matching 7 bases. From germline, CDR1 is LNHNV and CDR2 YYDKDF (reference sequence). This CDR3 has 20 amino acids. The trim removed 3 bases at V and 0 bases at J, leaving 20 bases unmatched. The CDR3 bases are TGTGCCACCAGCAGCTCGGACGGCCACAGACAGGGAATCTCCTCCTACGAGCAGTACTTC. It encodes CATSSSDGHRQGISSYEQYF.

The chain couples TRBV19 to TRBJ1-1; TRBD1 aligns across 7 bases. The CDR3 is made up of 14 amino acids. CDR1 LNHDA and CDR2 SQIVND come from the germline V gene (reference sequence). The trim removed 3 bases at V and 4 bases at J, leaving 5 bases unmatched. The chain's CDR3 is CASSMQGVSTEAFF. Here the CDR3 DNA reads TGTGCCAGTAGTATGCAGGGGGTCAGCACTGAAGCTTTCTTT.

The chain carries TRBV7-9 and TRBJ2-5, with D unclear. The closer fit of TRBJ2-1 to the DNA end suggests the J call may be wrong. Germline values: CDR1 SEHNR, CDR2 FQNEAQ (reference sequence). This CDR3 is 15 amino acids long. The CDR3 DNA is TGTGCCAGCAGCTTAGCTCGCCTGGTTGAGGATGAGCAGTTCTTC. The encoded protein is CASSLARLVEDEQFF.

The chain joins TRBV5-1 to TRBJ1-1; possibly TRBD1 for D (6 bases). V lost 0 bases and J lost 12, with 18 bases in between. Germline assignment: CDR1 SGHRS and CDR2 YFSETQ. The CDR3 is made up of 14 amino acids. DNA of the CDR3: TGCGCCAGCAGCTTGGTGGCTGGGGGCGGGAAAACTTTCTTT. It codes for CASSLVAGGGKTFF.

The rearrangement uses TRBV7-8 and TRBJ2-2; D might be TRBD2 (7 bases). In germline, CDR1 is SGHVS, CDR2 FQNEAQ. This CDR3 has 16 residues. V dropped 7 bases and J dropped 5 bases, with 20 bases sitting between them. The CDR3 protein is CASTPTRGAGTGELFF. In DNA form, the CDR3 reads TGTGCCAGCACCCCCACTCGGGGGGCAGGTACCGGGGAGCTGTTTTTT.

This clonotype was counted between two and nine times. This rearrangement joins TRBV7-9 to TRBJ2-5; tentative D call: TRBD2 (6 bases). This CDR3 spans 15 amino acids. V was cut by 4 bases and J by 5 bases, with 17 bases left in between. Germline CDR1 SEHNR, CDR2 FQNEAQ (reference sequence). CDR3 nucleotide sequence: TGTGCCAGCAGCTCGGGGGTAGATGGTATGGAGACCCAGTACTTC. It encodes CASSSGVDGMETQYF.

This clonotype has just a few counts. J is TRBJ2-5 and V is TRBV19; TRBD2 might be the D (6 bases). Trimming took off 8 bases at V and 4 bases at J, with 11 bases between the two ends. The CDR3 spans 12 residues. From germline, CDR1 is LNHDA and CDR2 SQIVND (reference sequence). Here the CDR3 reads CASRGGRETQYF. CDR3 coding DNA: TGTGCCAGTCGTGGGGGGAGAGAGACCCAGTACTTC.

This clonotype was found once. Sequence at one end of the junction differs from germline and may be a read error. The V gene is TRBV10-3, the J gene TRBJ2-7; D is unclear. The germline CDR1 and CDR2 sequences are ENHRY and SYGVKD. This CDR3 has 15 amino acids. The CDR3 coding sequence is TGTGCCATCAGTGCTTCGTCCATTTTGGGGTACGGGCAGTACTTC. This codes for CAISASSILGYGQYF.

This chain joins TRBV7-9 and TRBJ2-5; weak D call: TRBD1 (6 bases). Germline-derived CDR1 and CDR2 are SEHNR and FQNEAQ (reference sequence). V lost 1 base to trimming and J lost 4 bases, with 10 bases between them. The CDR3 is 14 amino acids. CDR3 sequence (DNA): TGTGCCAGCAGCTTAGTGGGCAGGGGAGAGACCCAGTACTTC. This encodes CASSLVGRGETQYF.

This clonotype was detected many times. This rearrangement joins TRBV10-3 to TRBJ2-5; D unclear. Per the germline V gene, CDR1 is ENHRY and CDR2 is SYGVKD. This CDR3 spans 14 amino acids. V was pared by 2 bases and J by 1 base, with 8 bases between. In nucleotides, the CDR3 is TGTGCCATCAGTGAGCCAGGTTTCCAAGAGACCCAGTACTTC. Its translation: CAISEPGFQETQYF.

This clonotype was picked up many times. This chain uses TRBV7-3 with TRBJ2-6, with D unclear. Trimming pared 6 bases from V and 0 bases from J, leaving 9 bases between. Germline CDR1 and CDR2: SGHTA and FQGTGA. The CDR3 runs 15 residues. CDR3 sequence: CASSPTSSGANVLTF. CDR3 nucleotide sequence: TGTGCCAGCAGTCCAACCAGCTCTGGGGCCAACGTCCTGACTTTC.

The chain couples TRBV7-3 to TRBJ2-7; 9 bases fit TRBD1. Unmatched junction bases numbered 13, after V lost 4 bases and J lost 3 bases. CDR1 is SGHTA, CDR2 FQGTGA, per germline. CDR3 size: 17 residues. The CDR3 reads CASSSPDRGLLSYEQYF. The CDR3 DNA follows: TGTGCCAGCAGCTCCCCGGACAGGGGACTTCTGAGCTACGAGCAGTACTTC.

The V call is TRBV5-1, the J call TRBJ2-6; D gene ambiguous. The CDR3 spans 16 residues. Germline V gene sequence: CDR1 SGHRS, CDR2 YFSETQ. Trimming took 7 bases from V and 2 from J, leaving 16 bases between them. The CDR3 sequence is CASSEGEAAGANVLTF. CDR3 in DNA: TGCGCCAGCTCAGAAGGAGAGGCAGCTGGGGCCAACGTCCTGACTTTC. Complete variable domain (other parts from reference TRBV5-1 and TRBJ2-6): KAGVTQTPRYLIKTRGQQVTLSCSPISGHRSVSWYQQTPGQGLQFLFEYFSETQRNKGNFPGRFSGRQFSNSRSEMNVSTLELGDSALYLCASSEGEAAGANVLTFGAGSRLTVL.

The gene calls are TRBV7-9 and TRBJ1-2; possible D gene TRBD1, 6 bases. This CDR3 has 13 residues. Germline CDR1 and CDR2: SEHNR and FQNEAQ (reference sequence). V lost 1 base and J 13 bases, leaving 16 bases between the germline ends. CDR3 coding DNA: TGTGCCAGCAGCTTAGGGGGGGCCCGTCCCTTCACCTTC. It codes for CASSLGGARPFTF.

This clonotype has more than one count but fewer than ten. The genes are TRBV20-1 and TRBJ1-1, with D perhaps TRBD1 (5 bases). Germline lookup yields CDR1 DFQATT and CDR2 SNEGSKA (reference sequence). Trimming left V 0 bases short and J 8 bases short, with 7 bases between. There are 11 residues in the CDR3. The CDR3 coding sequence is TGCAGTGCTAGAGAGGAGGGGGAAGCTTTCTTT. This codes for CSAREEGEAFF.

This sequence joins TRBV2 and TRBJ2-2; 7 bases map to TRBD2. This CDR3 has 13 amino acids. Germline CDR1 reads SNHLY; CDR2 reads FYNNEI. With V trimmed by 6 bases and J by 5 bases, 3 bases remained unmatched. CDR3 amino acids: CASRERETGELFF. Here the CDR3 DNA reads TGTGCCAGCAGGGAGCGGGAAACCGGGGAGCTGTTTTTT. The whole variable domain, filled in from reference TRBV2 and TRBJ2-2, reads EPEVTQTPSHQVTQMGQEVILRCVPISNHLYFYWYRQILGQKVEFLVSFYNNEISEKSEIFDDQFSVERPDGSNFTLKIRSTKLEDSAMYFCASRERETGELFFGEGSRLTVL.

This chain joins TRBV7-9 and TRBJ2-6; D uncertain. CDR3 size: 15 residues. The germline CDR1 and CDR2 sequences are SEHNR and FQNEAQ (reference sequence). Deletions cut 5 bases from V and 0 bases from J, with 8 bases between. As DNA, the CDR3 is TGTGCCAGCAGCCCCCGGATCTCTGGGGCCAACGTCCTGACTTTC. Translated: CASSPRISGANVLTF.

This clonotype was seen ten or more times. The gene calls are TRBV14 and TRBJ1-1; TRBD1 matches 7 bases. Germline V lookup: CDR1 SGHDN, CDR2 FVKESK. V gave up 4 bases and J gave up 1 base; unmatched junction bases: 6. This CDR3 contains 15 residues. The CDR3 spells CASSPHRDRNTEAFF. The CDR3 nucleotides read TGTGCCAGCAGCCCCCACCGGGACAGGAACACTGAAGCTTTCTTT.

The table lists this clonotype with a few counts. V and J are TRBV10-3 and TRBJ1-6, with D uncertain. In germline, CDR1 is ENHRY, CDR2 SYGVKD. V gave up 6 bases and J gave up 8 bases, with 11 bases separating them. The CDR3 consists of 13 residues. The CDR3 nucleotides read TGTGCCATCAGCCTCTCGGAGGATTCACCCCTCCACTTT. Translated: CAISLSEDSPLHF.

V and J are TRBV10-3 and TRBJ2-7; 11 nucleotides agree with TRBD2. The CDR3 totals 15 residues. Germline CDR1 ENHRY, CDR2 SYGVKD. Trimming at V came to 11 bases and at J to 3 bases, leaving 12 bases not matched to a gene. CDR3 in DNA: TGTGCCGTCGGAGATAGCGGGAGGGTCCTCTACGAGCAGTACTTC. This codes for CAVGDSGRVLYEQYF.

The rearrangement uses TRBV20-1 and TRBJ1-2; D is undetermined. Trimming removed 3 bases from V and 6 bases from J, with 14 bases in between. Per the germline V gene, CDR1 is DFQATT and CDR2 is SNEGSKA (reference sequence). CDR3 length equals 13 residues. CDR3 nucleotide sequence: TGCAGTGCTAGTGAGGGCGGGGAAAATGGCTACACCTTC. Encoded protein: CSASEGGENGYTF.

The chain joins TRBV20-1 to TRBJ2-7, with D perhaps TRBD2 (7 bases). Germline V gene sequence: CDR1 DFQATT, CDR2 SNEGSKA (reference sequence). This CDR3 contains 14 residues. Trimming pared 3 bases from V and 3 bases from J, leaving 15 bases between. CDR3 sequence (DNA): TGCAGTGCTAGCCCCGGGGGGCACAACTACGAGCAGTACTTC. As protein: CSASPGGHNYEQYF.

The chain recombines TRBV25-1 with TRBJ1-6; D ambiguous. The CDR3 is made up of 14 amino acids. Germline V gene sequence: CDR1 MGHDK, CDR2 SYGVNS. The ends were cut back, 6 bases at V and 6 bases at J, with 12 bases in the middle. In DNA form, the CDR3 reads TGTGCCAGCAGCCCGGCAGCTCTTAATTCACCCCTCCACTTT. Protein product: CASSPAALNSPLHF.

The V call is TRBV12-3 or TRBV12-4, the J call TRBJ2-5; tentative D call: TRBD1 (6 bases). The CDR3 has 14 amino acids. Between the trimmed V and J ends, which lost 4 bases and 4 bases, there was a span of 13 bases. This CDR3 reads CASSSEQGSETQYF. In DNA, the CDR3 is TGTGCCAGCAGTTCTGAGCAGGGGTCAGAGACCCAGTACTTC.

The V call is TRBV10-3, the J call TRBJ2-3, with 7 bases lining up with TRBD1. The CDR3 sequence is 14 residues long. J was trimmed by 0 bases and V by 4 bases; bases with no gene match: 1. The germline V gene encodes CDR1 ENHRY and CDR2 SYGVKD. The CDR3 region is CAISGDSSTDTQYF. In DNA form, the CDR3 reads TGTGCCATCAGTGGGGACAGTAGCACAGATACGCAGTATTTT.

This clonotype has ten or more counts. V gene TRBV5-8 combines with J gene TRBJ1-2, with D tentatively TRBD1 (6 bases). This CDR3 has 14 residues. CDR1 is SGHTS, CDR2 YDEGEE, per germline. V was clipped by 2 bases and J by 1 base, with 9 bases between them. CDR3 sequence (DNA): TGTGCCAGCAGCTTTTCGGACAGTAACTATGGCTACACCTTC. Translated: CASSFSDSNYGYTF.

This clonotype occurred a few times. The rearrangement joins TRBV2 to TRBJ1-3, with 8 nucleotides matching TRBD1. CDR3 length: 19 residues. CDR1 and CDR2 from the germline V gene are SNHLY and FYNNEI. V lost 6 bases and J lost 0; bases outside the gene matches: 16. The CDR3 bases are TGTGCCAGCAGCGAGGACAGGGTGGGTCCTTGGGTCTCTGGAAACACCATATATTTT. Its translation: CASSEDRVGPWVSGNTIYF.